This T cell receptor (beta chain) was observed in a study of beta chain features in type 1 diabetes. Findings and limits, study-wide: Diminished insertions and augmented deletions at VDJ junctions characterized type 1 diabetes patients.

Comments on this clone: Antigen: not known.

The whole isolated RNA underwent reverse transcription, so sequencing captured expressed TCRB transcripts. Using immunoSEQ multiplex PCR, the repertoire was profiled, and TCRdb retains in-frame clones only, with some absent. This sample has 620,000 or so clones, with around 16% found just once. The germline gives CDR1 SGHTA, CDR2 FQGNSA. There are 15 residues in the CDR3. Trimming cost V 5 bases and J 4 bases; bases outside gene matches: 7. The authors obtained over 98% purity in all sorted populations. Material for sequencing was naive CD4+ T cells from blood. This chain connects TRBV7-2 to TRBJ1-2; 10 nucleotides line up with TRBD1. The receptor was derived from a man aged 18 to 35 in good health. The CDR3 here is CASSQPGQGPYGYTF. The CDR3 DNA reads TGTGCCAGCAGCCAACCGGGACAGGGGCCCTATGGCTACACCTTC.